This T cell receptor (beta chain) was recorded in a study of cytomegalovirus exposure and HLA in healthy donors. Findings and limits, study-wide: Judged likely to be a sequencing artifact was a cluster of highly shared sequence variants.

With regard to this clone: Its cognate antigen is unknown.

In nominal health when sampled, donors likely had unrecorded immune exposures nonetheless. Researchers ran the PCR with 60 Vbeta and 13 Jbeta primers. TCRdb's copy holds only in-frame clones and misses some; the assay was immunoSEQ multiplex PCR. The table includes fewer than 200,000 clones, roughly 71% detected once. The CDR3 extends over 16 amino acids. The germline V and J ends were trimmed by 0 bases and 2 bases, with 12 bases remaining between them. Germline CDR1 reads SGHRS; CDR2 reads YFSETQ. What was sequenced was PBMCs. The rearrangement joins TRBV5-1 to TRBJ2-1; TRBD1 is a possible D gene (6 bases). The source of this sequence is a girl aged 5-17 years in good health and CMV-seronegative. The CDR3 spells CASSLGAQGTYNEQFF. In DNA, the CDR3 is TGCGCCAGCAGCTTGGGGGCTCAGGGGACCTACAATGAGCAGTTCTTC. Supplemented by reference TRBV5-1 and TRBJ2-1, the full variable domain reads KAGVTQTPRYLIKTRGQQVTLSCSPISGHRSVSWYQQTPGQGLQFLFEYFSETQRNKGNFPGRFSGRQFSNSRSEMNVSTLELGDSALYLCASSLGAQGTYNEQFFGPGTRLTVL.